This entry concerns a single T cell receptor (beta chain). Its antigen is still unknown. This entry belongs to a study of graft-versus-host responses after intestinal transplantation. Study overall: Every transplant recipient was induced with anti-thymocyte globulin, then maintained on tacrolimus and steroids for 2 to 3 years.

General observations from the study: Some GvH clones appeared in ileal mucosa or blood before recipient bone marrow. Early after transplant, HvG clones declined as circulating GvH clones peaked.

Produced via immunoSEQ multiplex PCR; TCRdb's table is partial and in-frame only. Here the sample spans roughly 30,000 clones, about 80% being singletons. The CDR3 covers 15 residues. The ends lost 2 bases at V and 1 base at J; junction bases unmatched: 2. Looked up from germline, CDR1 is MDHEN and CDR2 is SYDVKM. The rearrangement uses TRBV28 and TRBJ2-3, with 8 bases that match TRBD2. The sample here was unstimulated CD8+ T cells sorted from spleen or lymph node cells, taken before intestinal transplant. The TCR comes from a human donor who received an intestinal transplant. DNA of the CDR3: TGTGCCAGCAGTTTAGCGGGAGGAGGCACAGATACGCAGTATTTT. Protein sequence: CASSLAGGGTDTQYF.